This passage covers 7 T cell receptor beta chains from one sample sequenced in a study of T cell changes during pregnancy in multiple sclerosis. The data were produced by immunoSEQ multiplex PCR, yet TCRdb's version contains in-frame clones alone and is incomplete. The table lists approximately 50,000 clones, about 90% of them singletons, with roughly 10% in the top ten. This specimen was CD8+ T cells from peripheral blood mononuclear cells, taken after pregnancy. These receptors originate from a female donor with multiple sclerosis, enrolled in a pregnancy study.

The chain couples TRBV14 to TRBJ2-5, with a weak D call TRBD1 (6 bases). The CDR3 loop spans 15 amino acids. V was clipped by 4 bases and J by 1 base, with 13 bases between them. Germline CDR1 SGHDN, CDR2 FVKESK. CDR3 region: CASSPWARGQETQYF. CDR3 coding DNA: TGTGCCAGCAGCCCCTGGGCCAGGGGCCAAGAGACCCAGTACTTC.

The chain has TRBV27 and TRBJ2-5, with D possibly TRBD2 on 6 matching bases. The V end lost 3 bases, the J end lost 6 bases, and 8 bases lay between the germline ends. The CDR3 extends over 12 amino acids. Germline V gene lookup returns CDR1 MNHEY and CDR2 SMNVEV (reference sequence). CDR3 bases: TGTGCCAGCAGTTTGGAGGGGAAGACCCAGTACTTC. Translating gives CASSLEGKTQYF.

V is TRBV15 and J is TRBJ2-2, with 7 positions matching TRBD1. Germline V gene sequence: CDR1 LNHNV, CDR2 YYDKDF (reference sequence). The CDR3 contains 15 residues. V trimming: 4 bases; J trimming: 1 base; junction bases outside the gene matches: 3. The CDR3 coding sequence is TGTGCCACCAGCACGGGACAGCAGAACACCGGGGAGCTGTTTTTT. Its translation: CATSTGQQNTGELFF.

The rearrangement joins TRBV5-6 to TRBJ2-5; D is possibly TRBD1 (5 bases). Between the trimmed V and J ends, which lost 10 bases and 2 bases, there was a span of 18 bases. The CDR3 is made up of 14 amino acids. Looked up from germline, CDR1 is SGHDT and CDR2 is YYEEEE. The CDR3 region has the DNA TGTGCCGACAACCGTGGCGACAGACAAGAGACCCAGTACTTC. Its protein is CADNRGDRQETQYF.

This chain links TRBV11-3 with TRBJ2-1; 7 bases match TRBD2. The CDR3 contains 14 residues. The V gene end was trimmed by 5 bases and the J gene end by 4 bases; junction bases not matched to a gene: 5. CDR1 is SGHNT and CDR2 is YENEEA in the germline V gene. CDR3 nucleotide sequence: TGTGCCAGCAGCCTGGGGGGGACTTACAATGAGCAGTTCTTC. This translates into CASSLGGTYNEQFF.

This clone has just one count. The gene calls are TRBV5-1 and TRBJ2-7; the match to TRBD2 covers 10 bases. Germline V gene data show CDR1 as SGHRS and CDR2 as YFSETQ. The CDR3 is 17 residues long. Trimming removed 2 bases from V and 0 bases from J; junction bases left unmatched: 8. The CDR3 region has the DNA TGCGCCAGCAGCTTCCATCTAGCGGGGGTGAGCTCCTACGAGCAGTACTTC. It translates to CASSFHLAGVSSYEQYF.

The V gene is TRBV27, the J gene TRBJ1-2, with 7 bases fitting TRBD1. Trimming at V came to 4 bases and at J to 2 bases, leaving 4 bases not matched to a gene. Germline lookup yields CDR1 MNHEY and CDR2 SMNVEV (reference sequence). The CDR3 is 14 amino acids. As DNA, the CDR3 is TGTGCCAGCAGTTCCGCGGGACAGAACTATGGCTACACCTTC. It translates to CASSSAGQNYGYTF.